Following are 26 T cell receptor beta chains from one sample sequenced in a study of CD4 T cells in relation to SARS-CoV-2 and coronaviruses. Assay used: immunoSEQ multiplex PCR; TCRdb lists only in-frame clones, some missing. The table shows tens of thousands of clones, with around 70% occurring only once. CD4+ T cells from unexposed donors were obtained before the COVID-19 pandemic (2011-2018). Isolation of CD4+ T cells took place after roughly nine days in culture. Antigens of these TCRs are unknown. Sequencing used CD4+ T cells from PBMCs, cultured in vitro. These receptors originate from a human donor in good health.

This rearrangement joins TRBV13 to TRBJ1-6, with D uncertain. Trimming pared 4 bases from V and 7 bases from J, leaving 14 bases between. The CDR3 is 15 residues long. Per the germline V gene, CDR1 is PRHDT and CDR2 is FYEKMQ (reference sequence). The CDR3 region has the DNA TGTGCCAGCAGCTCGCTGGGCGGTGGGAATTCACCCCTCCACTTT. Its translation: CASSSLGGGNSPLHF.

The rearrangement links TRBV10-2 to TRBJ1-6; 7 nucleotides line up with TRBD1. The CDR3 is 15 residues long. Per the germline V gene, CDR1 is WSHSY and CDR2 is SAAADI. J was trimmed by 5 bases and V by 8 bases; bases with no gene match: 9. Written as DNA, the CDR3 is TGCGCCAGCGCAAGGGGGCTCGGGGATAATTCACCCCTCCACTTT. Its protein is CASARGLGDNSPLHF.

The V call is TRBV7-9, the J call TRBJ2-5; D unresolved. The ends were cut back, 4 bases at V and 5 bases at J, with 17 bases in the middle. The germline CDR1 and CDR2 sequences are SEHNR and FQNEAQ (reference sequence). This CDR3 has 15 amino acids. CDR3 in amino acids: CASSYAPQQLETQYF. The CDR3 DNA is TGTGCCAGCAGCTACGCCCCTCAACAGCTGGAGACCCAGTACTTC. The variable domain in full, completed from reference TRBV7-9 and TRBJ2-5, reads DTGVSQNPRHKITKRGQNVTFRCDPISEHNRLYWYRQTLGQGPEFLTYFQNEAQLEKSRLLSDRFSAERPKGSFSTLEIQRTEQGDSAMYLCASSYAPQQLETQYFGPGTRLLVL.

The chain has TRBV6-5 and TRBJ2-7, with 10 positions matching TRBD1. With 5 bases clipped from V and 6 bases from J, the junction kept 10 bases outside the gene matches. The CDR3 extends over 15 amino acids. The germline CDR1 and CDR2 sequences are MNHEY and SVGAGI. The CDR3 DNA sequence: TGTGCCAGCAGTAAAAAACCGGGACAGGGGTCCGAGCAGTACTTC. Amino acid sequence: CASSKKPGQGSEQYF.

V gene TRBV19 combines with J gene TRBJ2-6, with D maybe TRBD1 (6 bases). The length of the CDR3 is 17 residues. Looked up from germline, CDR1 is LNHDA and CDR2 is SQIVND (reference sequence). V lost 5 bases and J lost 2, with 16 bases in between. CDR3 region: CASSQETGKAGANVLTF. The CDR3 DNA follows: TGTGCCAGTAGTCAAGAGACAGGTAAAGCTGGGGCCAACGTCCTGACTTTC.

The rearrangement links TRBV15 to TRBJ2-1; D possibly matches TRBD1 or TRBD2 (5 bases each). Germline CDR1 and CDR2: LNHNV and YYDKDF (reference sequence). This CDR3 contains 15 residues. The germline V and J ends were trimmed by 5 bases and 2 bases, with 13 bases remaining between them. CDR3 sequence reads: CATSAGTTTYNEQFF. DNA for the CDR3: TGTGCCACCAGCGCCGGGACGACAACCTACAATGAGCAGTTCTTC.

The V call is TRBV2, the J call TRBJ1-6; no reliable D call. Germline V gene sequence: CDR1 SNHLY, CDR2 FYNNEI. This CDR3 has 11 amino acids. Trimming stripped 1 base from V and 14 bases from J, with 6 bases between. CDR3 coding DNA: TGTGCCAGCAGTGAAGTGGGATCCCTCCACTTT. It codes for CASSEVGSLHF.

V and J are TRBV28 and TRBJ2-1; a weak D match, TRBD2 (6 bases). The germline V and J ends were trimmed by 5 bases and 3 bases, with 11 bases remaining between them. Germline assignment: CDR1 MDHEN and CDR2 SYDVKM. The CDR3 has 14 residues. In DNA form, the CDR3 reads TGTGCCAGCAGTCCGGGACTTGACTACAATGAGCAGTTCTTC. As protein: CASSPGLDYNEQFF.

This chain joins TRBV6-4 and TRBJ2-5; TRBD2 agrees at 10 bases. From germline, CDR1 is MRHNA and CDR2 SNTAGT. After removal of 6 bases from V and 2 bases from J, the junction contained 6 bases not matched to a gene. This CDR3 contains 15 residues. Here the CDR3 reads CASSPRLAGQETQYF. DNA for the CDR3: TGTGCCAGCAGCCCACGACTAGCGGGTCAAGAGACCCAGTACTTC.

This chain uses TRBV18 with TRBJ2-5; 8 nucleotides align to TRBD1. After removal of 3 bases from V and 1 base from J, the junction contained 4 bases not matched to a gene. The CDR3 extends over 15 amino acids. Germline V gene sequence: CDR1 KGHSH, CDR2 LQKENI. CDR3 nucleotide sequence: TGTGCCAGCTCACCGCAGGGGGCGTCCCAAGAGACCCAGTACTTC. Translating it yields CASSPQGASQETQYF.

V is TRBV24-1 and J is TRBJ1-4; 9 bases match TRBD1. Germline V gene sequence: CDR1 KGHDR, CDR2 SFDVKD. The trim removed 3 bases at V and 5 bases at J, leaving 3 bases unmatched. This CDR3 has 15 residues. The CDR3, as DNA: TGTGCCACCAGTGATCCGGGACAGGGAAATGAAAAACTGTTTTTT. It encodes CATSDPGQGNEKLFF.

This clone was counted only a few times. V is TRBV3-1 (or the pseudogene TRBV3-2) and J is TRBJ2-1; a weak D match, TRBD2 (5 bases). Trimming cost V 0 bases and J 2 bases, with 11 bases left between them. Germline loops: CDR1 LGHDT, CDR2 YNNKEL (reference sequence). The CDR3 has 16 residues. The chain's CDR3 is CASSQDASGTYNEQFF. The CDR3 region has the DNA TGTGCCAGCAGCCAAGACGCCAGCGGAACCTACAATGAGCAGTTCTTC.

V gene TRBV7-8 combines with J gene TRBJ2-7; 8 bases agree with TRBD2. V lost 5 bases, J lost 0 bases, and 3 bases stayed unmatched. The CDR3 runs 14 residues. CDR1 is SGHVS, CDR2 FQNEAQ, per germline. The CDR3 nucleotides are TGTGCCAGCAGCCGGAGCGGGAGCTCCTACGAGCAGTACTTC. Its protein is CASSRSGSSYEQYF.

CDR3 amino acids: CASSPDSSGSWYEQYF. CDR3 bases: TGTGCCAGCAGCCCGGACTCTAGCGGGAGTTGGTACGAGCAGTACTTC. V is TRBV7-2 and J is TRBJ2-7; 10 nucleotides align to TRBD2. The CDR3 length is 16 residues. In germline, CDR1 is SGHTA, CDR2 FQGNSA. V lost 5 bases and J lost 4; bases outside the gene matches: 11.

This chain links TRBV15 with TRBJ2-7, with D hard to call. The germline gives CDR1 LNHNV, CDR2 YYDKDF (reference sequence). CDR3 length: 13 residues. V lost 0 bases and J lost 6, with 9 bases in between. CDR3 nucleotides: TGTGCCACCAGCAGAGATCAAAGGAGCGAGCAGTACTTC. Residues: CATSRDQRSEQYF.

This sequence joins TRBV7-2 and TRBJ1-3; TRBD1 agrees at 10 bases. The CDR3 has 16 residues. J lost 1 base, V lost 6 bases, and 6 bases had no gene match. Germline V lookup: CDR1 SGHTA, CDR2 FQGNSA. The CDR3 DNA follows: TGTGCCAGCAGTGGACAGGGGGTTGGTTCTGGAAACACCATATATTTT. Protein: CASSGQGVGSGNTIYF.

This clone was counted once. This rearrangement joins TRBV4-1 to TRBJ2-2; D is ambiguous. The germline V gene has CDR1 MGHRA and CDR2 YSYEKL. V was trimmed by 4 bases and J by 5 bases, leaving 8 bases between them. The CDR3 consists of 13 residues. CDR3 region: CASSPLETGELFF. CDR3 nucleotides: TGCGCCAGCAGCCCCCTTGAGACCGGGGAGCTGTTTTTT.

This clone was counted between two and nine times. Written as DNA, the CDR3 is TGTGCCAGCAGTATACAGGACGCGGCCAACGTCCTGACTTTC. Its translation: CASSIQDAANVLTF. The chain combines TRBV6-5 with TRBJ2-6; the D gene is possibly TRBD1 (5 bases). CDR3 size: 14 residues. V lost 5 bases and J lost 6, with 11 bases in between. Per germline, CDR1 MNHEY and CDR2 SVGAGI.

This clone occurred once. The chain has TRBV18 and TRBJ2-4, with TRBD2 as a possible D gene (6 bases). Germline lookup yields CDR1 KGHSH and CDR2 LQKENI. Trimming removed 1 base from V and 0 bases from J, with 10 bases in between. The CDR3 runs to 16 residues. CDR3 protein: CASSPQGTLAKNIQYF. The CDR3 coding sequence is TGTGCCAGCTCACCACAGGGGACTCTAGCCAAAAACATTCAGTACTTC.

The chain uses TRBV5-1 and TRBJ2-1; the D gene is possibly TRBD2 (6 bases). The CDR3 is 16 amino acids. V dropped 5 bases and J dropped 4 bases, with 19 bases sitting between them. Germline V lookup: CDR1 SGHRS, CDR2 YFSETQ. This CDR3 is CASSTPGLEIYNEQFF. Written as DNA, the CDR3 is TGCGCCAGCAGTACGCCGGGACTGGAGATATACAATGAGCAGTTCTTC.

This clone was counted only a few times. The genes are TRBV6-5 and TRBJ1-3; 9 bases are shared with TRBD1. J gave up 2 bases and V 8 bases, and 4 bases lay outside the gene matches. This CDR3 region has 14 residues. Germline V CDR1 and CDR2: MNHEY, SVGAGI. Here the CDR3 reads CASRTGDTGNTIYF. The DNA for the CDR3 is TGTGCCAGCCGGACAGGGGACACTGGAAACACCATATATTTT.

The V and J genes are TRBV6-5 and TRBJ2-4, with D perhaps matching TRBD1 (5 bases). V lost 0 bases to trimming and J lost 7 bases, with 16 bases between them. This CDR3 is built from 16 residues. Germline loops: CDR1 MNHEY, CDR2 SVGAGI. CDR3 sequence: CASSYSSQGGVNIQYF. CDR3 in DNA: TGTGCCAGCAGTTACTCGTCCCAGGGTGGTGTCAACATTCAGTACTTC.

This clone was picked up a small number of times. The CDR3: CASSLEADQPQHF. DNA for the CDR3: TGTGCCAGCAGCTTAGAAGCGGACCAGCCCCAGCATTTT. The chain uses TRBV7-9 and TRBJ1-5; D not certain. Trimming cost V 1 base and J 7 bases, with 8 bases left between them. CDR1 SEHNR and CDR2 FQNEAQ come from the germline V gene (reference sequence). This CDR3 region has 13 residues.

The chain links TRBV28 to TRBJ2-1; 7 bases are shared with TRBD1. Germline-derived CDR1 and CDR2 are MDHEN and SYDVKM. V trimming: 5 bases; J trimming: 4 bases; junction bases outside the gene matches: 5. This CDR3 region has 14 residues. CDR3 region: CASSGRQGYNEQFF. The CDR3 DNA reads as TGTGCCAGCAGTGGACGACAGGGTTACAATGAGCAGTTCTTC.

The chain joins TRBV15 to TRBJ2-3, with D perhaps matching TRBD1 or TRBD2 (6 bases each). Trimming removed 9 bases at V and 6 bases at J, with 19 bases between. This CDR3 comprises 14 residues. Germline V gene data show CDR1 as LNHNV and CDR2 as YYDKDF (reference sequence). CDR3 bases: TGTGCCACGGCCTTCTGGGGGGCGGGTGATACGCAGTATTTT. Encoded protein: CATAFWGAGDTQYF.

The CDR3 region has the DNA TGTGCCAGCAGTGAGACAGGGGCCGGGCAGTACTTC. This translates into CASSETGAGQYF. The chain uses TRBV2 and TRBJ2-7; the match to TRBD1 covers 8 bases. V was clipped by 3 bases and J by 9 bases; unmatched bases: 4. The CDR3 runs to 12 residues. CDR1 is SNHLY, CDR2 FYNNEI, per germline. Complete variable domain (other parts from reference TRBV2 and TRBJ2-7): EPEVTQTPSHQVTQMGQEVILRCVPISNHLYFYWYRQILGQKVEFLVSFYNNEISEKSEIFDDQFSVERPDGSNFTLKIRSTKLEDSAMYFCASSETGAGQYFGPGTRLTVT.